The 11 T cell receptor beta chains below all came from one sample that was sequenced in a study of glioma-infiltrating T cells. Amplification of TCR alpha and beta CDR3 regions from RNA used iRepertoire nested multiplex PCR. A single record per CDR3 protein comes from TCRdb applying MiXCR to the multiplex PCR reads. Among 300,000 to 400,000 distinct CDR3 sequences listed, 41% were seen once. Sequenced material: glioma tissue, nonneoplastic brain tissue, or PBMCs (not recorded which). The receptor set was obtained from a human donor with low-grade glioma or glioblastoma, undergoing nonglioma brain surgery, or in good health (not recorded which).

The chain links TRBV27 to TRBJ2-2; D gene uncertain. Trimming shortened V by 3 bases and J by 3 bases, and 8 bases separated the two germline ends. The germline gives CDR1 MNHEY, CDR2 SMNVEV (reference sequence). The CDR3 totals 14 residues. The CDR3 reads CASSLVADTGELFF. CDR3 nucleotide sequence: TGTGCCAGCAGTTTGGTGGCCGACACCGGGGAGCTGTTTTTT.

CDR3 loop: CASSLVGRRSYEQYF. The CDR3 nucleotides are TGTGCCAGCAGCTTAGTAGGACGCCGCTCCTACGAGCAGTACTTC. This sequence joins TRBV11-2 and TRBJ2-7, with D uncertain. The CDR3 contains 15 residues. Trimming took 1 base from V and 0 from J, leaving 10 bases between them. The germline CDR1 and CDR2 sequences are SGHAT and FQNNGV.

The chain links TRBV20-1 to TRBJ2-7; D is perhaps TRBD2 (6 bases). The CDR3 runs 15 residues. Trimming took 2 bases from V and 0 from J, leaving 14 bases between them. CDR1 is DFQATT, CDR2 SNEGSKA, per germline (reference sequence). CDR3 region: CSARKIAAVSYEQYF. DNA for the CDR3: TGCAGTGCTAGAAAAATAGCGGCCGTCTCCTACGAGCAGTACTTC.

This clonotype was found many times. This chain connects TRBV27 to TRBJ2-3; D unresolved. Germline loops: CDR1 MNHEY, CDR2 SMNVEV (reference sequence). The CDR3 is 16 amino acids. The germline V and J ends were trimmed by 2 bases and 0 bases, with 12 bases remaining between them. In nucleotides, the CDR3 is TGTGCCAGCAGTTTAATTAGTTTTGGGAGCACAGATACGCAGTATTTT. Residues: CASSLISFGSTDTQYF.

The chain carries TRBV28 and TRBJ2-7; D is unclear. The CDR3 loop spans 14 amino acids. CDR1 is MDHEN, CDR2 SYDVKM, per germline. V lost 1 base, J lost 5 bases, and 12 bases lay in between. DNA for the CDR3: TGTGCCAGCAGTTTATACCTACCGGGTAACGAGCAGTACTTC. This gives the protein CASSLYLPGNEQYF.

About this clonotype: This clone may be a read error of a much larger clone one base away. The CDR3 region is CACSLVGPSSYNEQFF. The CDR3 DNA follows: TGTGCCTGCAGTTTAGTAGGGCCGAGCTCCTACAATGAGCAGTTCTTC. This chain uses TRBV27 with TRBJ2-1; D unclear. The CDR3 loop spans 16 amino acids. Germline V gives CDR1 MNHEY, CDR2 SMNVEV (reference sequence).

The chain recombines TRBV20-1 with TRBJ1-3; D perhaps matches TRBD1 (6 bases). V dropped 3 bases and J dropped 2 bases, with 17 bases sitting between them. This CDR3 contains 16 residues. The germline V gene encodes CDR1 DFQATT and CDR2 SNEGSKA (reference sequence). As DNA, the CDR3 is TGCAGTGCTAGTGAGGGACACCCGGACCCTGGAAACACCATATATTTT. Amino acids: CSASEGHPDPGNTIYF.

The CDR3 here is CASDAGGADAETQYF. The CDR3 coding sequence is TGTGCCAGCGACGCTGGGGGGGCGGATGCCGAGACCCAGTACTTC. The chain couples TRBV27 to TRBJ2-5, with D maybe TRBD2 (7 bases). Trimming pared 8 bases from V and 5 bases from J, leaving 21 bases between. Germline lookup yields CDR1 MNHEY and CDR2 SMNVEV (reference sequence). The CDR3 has 15 residues.

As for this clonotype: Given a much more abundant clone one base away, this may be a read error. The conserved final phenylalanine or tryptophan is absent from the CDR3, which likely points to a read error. CDR3 loop: CSVRVGDGYTS. The CDR3 region has the DNA TGCAGTGTCCGGGTGGGGGATGGCTACACCTCC. The chain has TRBV20-1 and TRBJ1-2; tentative D call: TRBD1 (5 bases). This CDR3 contains 11 residues. Germline CDR1 is DFQATT and CDR2 is SNEGSKA (reference sequence). V was trimmed by 7 bases and J by 6 bases, leaving 12 bases between them.

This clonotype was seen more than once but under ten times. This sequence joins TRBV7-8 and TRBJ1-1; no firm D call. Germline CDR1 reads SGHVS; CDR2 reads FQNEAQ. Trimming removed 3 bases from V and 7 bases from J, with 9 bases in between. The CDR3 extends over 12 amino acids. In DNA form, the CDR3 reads TGTGCCAGCAGCTTCGCCTACAGTGAAGCTTTCTTT. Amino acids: CASSFAYSEAFF.

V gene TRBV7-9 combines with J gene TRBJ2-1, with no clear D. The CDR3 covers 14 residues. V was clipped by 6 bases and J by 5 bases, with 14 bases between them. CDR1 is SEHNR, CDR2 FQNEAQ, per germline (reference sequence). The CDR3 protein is CASSPPVGNNEQFF. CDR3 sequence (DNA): TGTGCCAGCAGTCCGCCGGTCGGAAACAATGAGCAGTTCTTC. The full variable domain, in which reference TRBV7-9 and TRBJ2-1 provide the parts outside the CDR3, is DTGVSQNPRHKITKRGQNVTFRCDPISEHNRLYWYRQTLGQGPEFLTYFQNEAQLEKSRLLSDRFSAERPKGSFSTLEIQRTEQGDSAMYLCASSPPVGNNEQFFGPGTRLTVL.